These T cell receptor beta chains were read from a single sample in a study of blood T cell repertoires in COVID-19. The table came from immunoSEQ multiplex PCR; TCRdb's copy has only in-frame clones and leaves some out. The sample consists of over 200,000 clones, around 90% of them appearing once. Sequencing used peripheral blood. Receptors were obtained from a man aged 25-45 years with COVID-19, enrolled during active disease. The CDR3 runs from the conserved cysteine through the conserved F or W. A D gene is named only where the DNA matches it firmly. The size field is filled for only some rows; it gives once, few, many or a size class.

>TRBD1|TRBV5-1|-|TRBJ1-1
CASSYLGQAHTEAFF
TGCGCCAGCAGCTACCTTGGACAGGCCCACACTGAAGCTTTCTTT
>TRBD1|TRBV11-2|-|TRBJ1-2
CASNDRGRGYGYTF
TGTGCCAGCAACGACAGGGGTCGGGGCTATGGCTACACCTTC
>-|TRBV6-6|-|TRBJ2-7
CASSYSVNMYEQYF
TGTGCCAGCAGTTACTCGGTAAACATGTACGAGCAGTACTTC
>TRBD1|TRBV25-1|-|TRBJ1-5
CASSSAGGVGNQPQHF
TGTGCCAGCAGTTCGGCAGGGGGAGTGGGCAATCAGCCCCAGCATTTT
>-|TRBV25-1|-|TRBJ2-7
CASSEGGTFLYEQYF
TGTGCCAGCAGTGAAGGAGGGACCTTCCTCTACGAGCAGTACTTC
>-|TRBV11-2|-|TRBJ1-2
CASSPDRTSYGYTF
TGTGCCAGCAGCCCCGACAGGACTTCCTATGGCTACACCTTC
>-|TRBV5-4|-|TRBJ2-7
CASSLGREPNEQYF
TGTGCCAGCAGCTTGGGAAGGGAGCCTAACGAGCAGTACTTC
>-|TRBV20-1|-|TRBJ2-3
CSASYGDTQYF
TGCAGTGCTAGCTACGGAGATACGCAGTATTTT
>TRBD2|TRBV24-1|-|TRBJ2-7
CATSDRGSGRAHEQYF
TGTGCCACCAGTGATAGAGGGTCCGGGAGGGCCCACGAGCAGTACTTC
>-|TRBV11-3|-|TRBJ2-7
CASSLGGVGNEQYF
TGTGCCAGCAGCCTGGGGGGAGTTGGCAACGAGCAGTACTTC
>-|TRBV28|-|TRBJ1-5
CASTKQGSTSNQPQHF
TGTGCCAGCACCAAACAGGGCTCTACCAGCAATCAGCCCCAGCATTTT
>-|TRBV6-1|-|TRBJ2-7
CASSEAYSLSSYEQYF
TGTGCCAGCAGTGAAGCGTACAGCTTAAGCTCCTACGAGCAGTACTTC
>-|TRBV24-1|-|TRBJ1-2
CATSDLGQDYGYTF
TGTGCCACCAGTGATTTAGGCCAGGACTATGGCTACACCTTC
>-|TRBV6-6|few|TRBJ1-6
CASSYSGVGSPLHF
TGTGCCAGCAGTTACTCAGGGGTGGGTTCACCCCTCCACTTT
>-|TRBV3-1/TRBV3-2|-|TRBJ2-7
CASSLSREQYF
TGTGCCAGCAGCCTGTCCCGCGAGCAGTACTTC
>-|TRBV5-6|-|TRBJ1-1
CASSFGQGGEAFF
TGTGCCAGCAGCTTTGGGCAGGGAGGTGAGGCTTTCTTT
>TRBD1|TRBV27|-|TRBJ1-1
CASRTGRNTEAFF
TGTGCCAGCAGGACAGGGAGGAACACTGAAGCTTTCTTT
>-|TRBV18|-|TRBJ2-6
CASSPPTAGANVLTF
TGTGCCAGCTCACCACCGACAGCTGGGGCCAACGTCCTGACTTTC
>TRBD1|TRBV6-2/TRBV6-3|few|TRBJ2-7
CASSDPGQGSYEQYF
TGTGCCAGCAGTGACCCGGGACAGGGGAGCTACGAGCAGTACTTC
>TRBD2|TRBV11-1|-|TRBJ2-1
CASSPQTSGGSNEQFF
TGTGCCAGCAGCCCACAGACTAGCGGGGGTTCTAATGAGCAGTTCTTC
>TRBD2|TRBV24-1|-|TRBJ2-1
CATSDFPGLAGGAYNEQFF
TGTGCCACCAGTGATTTCCCGGGACTAGCGGGAGGGGCCTACAATGAGCAGTTCTTC
>TRBD1|TRBV5-1|-|TRBJ1-1
CASSPPGQGFGEAFF
TGCGCCAGCAGCCCCCCGGGACAGGGTTTCGGTGAAGCTTTCTTT
>TRBD1|TRBV19|-|TRBJ2-2
CASSTGTGVFNTGELFF
TGTGCCAGTAGTACAGGGACAGGGGTTTTCAACACCGGGGAGCTGTTTTTT
>TRBD2|TRBV10-3|-|TRBJ2-1
CAIRGGTSGSINEQFF
TGTGCCATCAGGGGGGGGACTAGCGGGAGCATTAATGAGCAGTTCTTC
>TRBD2|TRBV2|-|TRBJ2-5
CASMLSLAVGETQYF
TGTGCCAGCATGCTAAGTCTAGCGGTAGGGGAGACCCAGTACTTC
>-|TRBV7-9|-|TRBJ2-5
CASSLASFTGMMETQYF
TGTGCCAGCAGCTTAGCGAGCTTCACAGGGATGATGGAGACCCAGTACTTC
>TRBD1|TRBV5-1|once|TRBJ1-1
CASSSTGQGGTEAFF
TGCGCCAGCAGCTCGACGGGACAGGGTGGAACTGAAGCTTTCTTT
>-|TRBV5-6|-|TRBJ2-2
CASSLGPGFSGELFF
TGTGCCAGCAGCTTGGGTCCAGGTTTTAGCGGGGAGCTGTTTTTT
>TRBD1|TRBV7-8|-|TRBJ1-3
CASSWTGGNTIYF
TGTGCCAGCAGCTGGACAGGGGGAAACACCATATATTTT
>-|TRBV24-1|-|TRBJ1-2
CATSDGQQGHGYTF
TGTGCCACCAGTGATGGCCAACAGGGCCATGGCTACACCTTC
>-|TRBV9|-|TRBJ2-2
CASSVVVVPYTGELFF
TGTGCCAGCAGCGTAGTAGTAGTTCCCTACACCGGGGAGCTGTTTTTT
>TRBD1|TRBV20-1|-|TRBJ2-7
CSASHPGQTPYEQYF
TGCAGTGCTAGTCATCCGGGACAGACTCCCTACGAGCAGTACTTC
>-|TRBV18|-|TRBJ1-4
CASSPGDRSSEKLFF
TGTGCCAGCTCACCAGGTGACAGAAGTTCTGAAAAACTGTTTTTT
>TRBD1|TRBV27|-|TRBJ1-6
CASSTYTGTGSYNSPLHF
TGTGCCAGCAGTACTTATACAGGGACAGGGTCCTATAATTCACCCCTCCACTTT
>-|TRBV11-3|-|TRBJ1-1
CASSPRMGNTEAFF
TGTGCCAGCAGCCCGAGGATGGGGAACACTGAAGCTTTCTTT
>-|TRBV2|-|TRBJ2-1
CASSDSPNEQFF
TGTGCCAGCAGTGATAGTCCGAATGAGCAGTTCTTC
>-|TRBV5-1|-|TRBJ1-1
CASSYAGTTTIGTEAFF
TGCGCCAGCAGCTACGCCGGGACAACCACGATCGGCACTGAAGCTTTCTTT
>TRBD1|TRBV18|-|TRBJ2-5
CASSPGTGSAGEQETQYF
TGTGCCAGCTCACCGGGGACAGGGTCGGCGGGCGAGCAAGAGACCCAGTACTTC